Below are 9 T cell receptor beta chains sequenced from a single sample in a study of blood T cells in healthy people across ages. A second PCR of 7 to 11 cycles used a sample-barcoded 5' primer and a J-beta primer mix. TCRdb recomputed calls from the 5' RACE reads with MiXCR, one row per CDR3 protein. Among over 700,000 distinct CDR3 sequences, 20% to 25% were seen once, and the ten largest hold more than 8%. This sample also appeared in a second study, on T cells of mothers and their children.

The sample was blood. These receptors were taken from a boy aged 5-17 years in good health.

The V gene is TRBV6-4, the J gene TRBJ1-2; TRBD1 matches 7 bases. The germline gives CDR1 MRHNA, CDR2 SNTAGT. The CDR3 is 13 residues long. The ends lost 6 bases at V and 7 bases at J; junction bases unmatched: 8. The CDR3 sequence: CASSQTGVSGYTF. The CDR3 DNA follows: TGTGCCAGCAGCCAAACAGGGGTTAGTGGCTACACCTTC.

The chain carries TRBV28 and TRBJ1-4, with D uncertain. The germline V and J ends were trimmed by 3 bases and 8 bases, with 16 bases remaining between them. The CDR3 runs 15 residues. Germline values: CDR1 MDHEN, CDR2 SYDVKM. The CDR3 DNA follows: TGTGCCAGCAGTTTCTACCGGGTCCTAGGGGAAAAACTGTTTTTT. Translation: CASSFYRVLGEKLFF.

This chain uses TRBV7-9 with TRBJ2-5; 10 bases line up with TRBD2. The germline V gene has CDR1 SEHNR and CDR2 FQNEAQ (reference sequence). With 5 bases clipped from V and 2 bases from J, the junction kept 5 bases outside the gene matches. The CDR3 is made up of 15 amino acids. As DNA, the CDR3 is TGTGCCAGCAGCCCTAGCGGGAGCCTACAAGAGACCCAGTACTTC. It specifies CASSPSGSLQETQYF. Filled out from reference TRBV7-9 and TRBJ2-5, the complete variable domain reads DTGVSQNPRHKITKRGQNVTFRCDPISEHNRLYWYRQTLGQGPEFLTYFQNEAQLEKSRLLSDRFSAERPKGSFSTLEIQRTEQGDSAMYLCASSPSGSLQETQYFGPGTRLLVL.

The rearrangement links TRBV12-3 or TRBV12-4 to TRBJ2-7; 13 bases agree with TRBD2. With V trimmed by 5 bases and J by 4 bases, 8 bases remained unmatched. CDR3 length: 16 residues. CDR3 residues: CASSAGLAGVWYEQYF. Here the CDR3 DNA reads TGTGCCAGCAGTGCCGGACTAGCGGGAGTATGGTACGAGCAGTACTTC.

J is TRBJ2-5 and V is TRBV28; TRBD2 is a possible D gene (6 bases). This CDR3 region has 13 residues. Looked up from germline, CDR1 is MDHEN and CDR2 is SYDVKM. The V gene lost 5 bases and the J gene lost 0 bases, with 7 bases spanning the gap. Here the CDR3 reads CASSTSNQETQYF. CDR3 nucleotides: TGTGCCAGCAGTACTAGCAACCAAGAGACCCAGTACTTC.

This chain links TRBV20-1 with TRBJ2-7; 7 positions agree with TRBD1. Germline-derived CDR1 and CDR2 are DFQATT and SNEGSKA (reference sequence). J lost 2 bases, V lost 5 bases, and 6 bases had no gene match. There are 13 residues in the CDR3. CDR3: CSASDRLTYEQYF. In DNA form, the CDR3 reads TGCAGTGCTTCGGACAGGTTAACCTACGAGCAGTACTTC.

This clonotype was seen more than once but under ten times. The chain carries TRBV7-9 and TRBJ1-1; D is perhaps TRBD1 (6 bases). The CDR3 length is 14 residues. CDR1 is SEHNR and CDR2 is FQNEAQ in the germline V gene (reference sequence). Trimming removed 1 base at V and 7 bases at J, with 13 bases between. The CDR3 protein is CASSLVLQGLEAFF. In DNA form, the CDR3 reads TGTGCCAGCAGCTTAGTACTCCAGGGGCTTGAAGCTTTCTTT.

The genes are TRBV18 and TRBJ1-5; D possibly corresponds to TRBD1 (5 bases). The V end lost 6 bases, the J end lost 7 bases, and 19 bases lay between the germline ends. Germline V CDR1 and CDR2: KGHSH, LQKENI. CDR3 length: 15 residues. CDR3 in amino acids: CASSLTTVREQPQHF. The CDR3 DNA reads TGTGCCAGCTCCCTCACGACAGTAAGGGAGCAGCCCCAGCATTTT. Looking up the rest from reference TRBV18 and TRBJ1-5 gives the full variable domain: NAGVMQNPRHLVRRRGQEARLRCSPMKGHSHVYWYRQLPEEGLKFMVYLQKENIIDESGMPKERFSAEFPKEGPSILRIQQVVRGDSAAYFCASSLTTVREQPQHFGDGTRLSIL.

This clonotype was counted a few times. This chain uses TRBV3-1 with TRBJ2-5; D perhaps matches TRBD1 (7 bases). With the DNA end fitting TRBJ2-7 better, the J assignment may be wrong. Germline V lookup: CDR1 LGHDT, CDR2 YNNKEL (reference sequence). The length of the CDR3 is 14 residues. CDR3 DNA: TGTGCCAGCAGCGGAGGGGGCCCTTCCTACGAGCAGTACTTC. Amino acids: CASSGGGPSYEQYF.